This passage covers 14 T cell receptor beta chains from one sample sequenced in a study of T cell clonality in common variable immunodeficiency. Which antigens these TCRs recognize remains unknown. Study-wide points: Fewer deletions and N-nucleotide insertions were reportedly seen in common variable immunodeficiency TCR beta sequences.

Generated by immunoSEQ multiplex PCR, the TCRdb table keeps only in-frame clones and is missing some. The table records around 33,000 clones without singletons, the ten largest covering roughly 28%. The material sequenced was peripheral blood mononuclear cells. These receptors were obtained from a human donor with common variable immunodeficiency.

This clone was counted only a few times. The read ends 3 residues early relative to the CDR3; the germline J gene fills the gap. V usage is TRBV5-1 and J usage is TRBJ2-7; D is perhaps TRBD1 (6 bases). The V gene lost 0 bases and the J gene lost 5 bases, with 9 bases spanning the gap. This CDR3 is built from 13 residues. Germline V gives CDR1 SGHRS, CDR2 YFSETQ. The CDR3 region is CASSLVQGNEQYF. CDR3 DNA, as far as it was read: TGCGCCAGCAGCTTGGTCCAGGGGAACGAG.

The sequenced CDR3 bases are TGTGCCAGTATGGTGGCGGGAGCTATGAACATT. Protein product: CASMVAGAMNI. The whole CDR3 protein reads CASMVAGAMNIQYF. V gene TRBV19 combines with J gene TRBJ2-4, with 7 positions matching TRBD2. Read sequence stops 3 residues before the CDR3 end, and the germline J gene provides the missing end. CDR1 is LNHDA, CDR2 SQIVND, per germline (reference sequence). The CDR3 is 14 amino acids. V lost 7 bases to trimming and J lost 7 bases; unmatched junction nucleotides: 10.

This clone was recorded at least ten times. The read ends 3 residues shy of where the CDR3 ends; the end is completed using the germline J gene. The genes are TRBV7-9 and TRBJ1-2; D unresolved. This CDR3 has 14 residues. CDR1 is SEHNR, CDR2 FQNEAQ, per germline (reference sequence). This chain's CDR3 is CASSLVAGASGYTF. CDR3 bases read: TGTGCCAGCAGCTTAGTAGCGGGCGCGTCAGGC.

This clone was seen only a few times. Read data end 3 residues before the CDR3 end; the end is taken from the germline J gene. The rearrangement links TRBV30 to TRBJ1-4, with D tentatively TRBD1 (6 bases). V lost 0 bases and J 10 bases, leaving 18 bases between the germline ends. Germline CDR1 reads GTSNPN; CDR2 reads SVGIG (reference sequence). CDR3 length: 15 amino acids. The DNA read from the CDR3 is TGTGCCTGGAGTGTGGGGGCAGGCCGTAAGCTAAAA. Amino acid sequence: CAWSVGAGRKLK. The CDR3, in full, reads CAWSVGAGRKLKLFF.

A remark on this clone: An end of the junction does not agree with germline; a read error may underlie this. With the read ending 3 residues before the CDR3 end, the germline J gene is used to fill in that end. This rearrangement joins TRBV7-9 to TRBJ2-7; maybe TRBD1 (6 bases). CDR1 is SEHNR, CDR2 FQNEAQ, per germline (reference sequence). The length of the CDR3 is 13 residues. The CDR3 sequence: CSSSLDRSYEQYF. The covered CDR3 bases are TGTTCCAGCAGCTTAGACAGGTCCTACGAG.

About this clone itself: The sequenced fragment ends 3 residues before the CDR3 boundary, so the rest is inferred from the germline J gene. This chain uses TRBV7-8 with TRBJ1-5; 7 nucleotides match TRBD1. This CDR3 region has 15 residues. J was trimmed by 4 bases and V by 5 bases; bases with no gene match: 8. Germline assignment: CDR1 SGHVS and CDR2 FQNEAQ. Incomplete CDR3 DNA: TGTGCCAGCAGCCGGGGGGGACAGATTAATCAGCCC. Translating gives CASSRGGQINQP. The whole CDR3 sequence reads CASSRGGQINQPQHF. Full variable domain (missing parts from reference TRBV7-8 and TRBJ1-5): GAGVSQSPRYKVAKRGQDVALRCDPISGHVSLFWYQQALGQGPEFLTYFQNEAQLDKSGLPSDRFFAERPEGSVSTLKIQRTQQEDSAVYLCASSRGGQINQPQHFGDGTRLSIL.

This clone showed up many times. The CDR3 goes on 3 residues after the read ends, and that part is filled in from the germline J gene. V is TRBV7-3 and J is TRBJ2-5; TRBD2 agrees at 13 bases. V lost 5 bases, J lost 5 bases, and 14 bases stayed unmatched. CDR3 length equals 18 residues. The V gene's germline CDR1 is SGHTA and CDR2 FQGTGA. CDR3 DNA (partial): TGTGCCAGCAGCCCGGGACTAGCGGGGAGGGCCGGGTTGGAGACC. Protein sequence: CASSPGLAGRAGLET. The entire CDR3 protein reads CASSPGLAGRAGLETQYF.

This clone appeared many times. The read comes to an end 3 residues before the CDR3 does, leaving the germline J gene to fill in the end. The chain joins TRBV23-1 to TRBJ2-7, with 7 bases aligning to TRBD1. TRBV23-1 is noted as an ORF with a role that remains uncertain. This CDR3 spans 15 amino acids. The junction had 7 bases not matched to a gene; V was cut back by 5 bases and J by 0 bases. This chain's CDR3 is CASSLPGQSSYEQYF. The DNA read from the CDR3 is TGCGCCAGCAGTTTACCGGGACAGAGCTCCTACGAG.

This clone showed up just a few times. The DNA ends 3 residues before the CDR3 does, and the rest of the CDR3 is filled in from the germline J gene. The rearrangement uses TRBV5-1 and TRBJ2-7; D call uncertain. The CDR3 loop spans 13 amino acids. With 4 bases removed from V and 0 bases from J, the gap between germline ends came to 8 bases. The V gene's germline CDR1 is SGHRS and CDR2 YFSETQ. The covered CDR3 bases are TGCGCCAGCAGCCCGTTCAGCTCCTACGAG. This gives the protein CASSPFSSYE. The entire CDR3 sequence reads CASSPFSSYEQYF.

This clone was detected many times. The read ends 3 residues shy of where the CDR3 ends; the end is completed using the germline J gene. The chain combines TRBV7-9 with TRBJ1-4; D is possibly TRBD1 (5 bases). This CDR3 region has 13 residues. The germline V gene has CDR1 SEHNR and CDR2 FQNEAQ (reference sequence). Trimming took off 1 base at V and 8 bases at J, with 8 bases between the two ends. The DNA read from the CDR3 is TGTGCCAGCAGCTTAGAGGGGAGGGAAAAA. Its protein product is CASSLEGREK. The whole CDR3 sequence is CASSLEGREKLFF.

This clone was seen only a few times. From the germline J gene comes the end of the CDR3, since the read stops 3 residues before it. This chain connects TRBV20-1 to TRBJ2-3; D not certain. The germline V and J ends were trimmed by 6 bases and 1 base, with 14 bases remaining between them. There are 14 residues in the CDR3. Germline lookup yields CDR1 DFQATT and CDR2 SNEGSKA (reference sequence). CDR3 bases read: TGCAGTGCGCGGATCATTCCCCGCACAGATACG. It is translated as CSARIIPRTDT. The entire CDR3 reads CSARIIPRTDTQYF.

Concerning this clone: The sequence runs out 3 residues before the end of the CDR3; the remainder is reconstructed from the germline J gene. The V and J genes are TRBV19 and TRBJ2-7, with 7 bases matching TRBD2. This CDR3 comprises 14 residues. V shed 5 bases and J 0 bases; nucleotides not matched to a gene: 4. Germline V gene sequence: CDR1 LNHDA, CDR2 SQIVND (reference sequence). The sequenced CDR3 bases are TGTGCCAGTAGTGCTAGCGGAGACTCCTACGAG. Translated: CASSASGDSYE. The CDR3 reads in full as CASSASGDSYEQYF.

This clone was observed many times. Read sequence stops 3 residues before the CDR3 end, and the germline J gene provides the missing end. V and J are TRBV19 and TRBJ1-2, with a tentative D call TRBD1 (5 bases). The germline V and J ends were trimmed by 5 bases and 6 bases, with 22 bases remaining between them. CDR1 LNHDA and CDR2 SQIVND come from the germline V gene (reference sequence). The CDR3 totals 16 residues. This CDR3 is CASSYQGLPIGHGYTF. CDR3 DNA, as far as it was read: TGTGCCAGTAGTTACCAGGGACTCCCAATCGGGCATGGC.

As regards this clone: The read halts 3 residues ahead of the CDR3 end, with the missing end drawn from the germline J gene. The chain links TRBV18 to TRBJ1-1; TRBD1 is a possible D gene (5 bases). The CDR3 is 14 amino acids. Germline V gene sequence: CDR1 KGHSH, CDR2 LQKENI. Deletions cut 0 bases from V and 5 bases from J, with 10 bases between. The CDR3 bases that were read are TGTGCCAGCTCACCACCAGCGCAGGGAACTGAA. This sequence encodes CASSPPAQGTE. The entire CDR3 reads CASSPPAQGTEAFF.